Below, 5 T cell receptor beta chains from the same sample are listed, as sequenced in a study of Graves' ophthalmopathy and Graves' hyperthyroidism. Amplifying from RNA transcripts, the study obtained TCR beta CDR3 regions. HTBI-primed first-round RT-PCR preceded second-round multiplex PCR. A single record per CDR3 protein comes from TCRdb applying MiXCR to the multiplex PCR reads. This table has 600,000 to 950,000 distinct CDR3 sequences, around 40% appearing once. The sequenced sample was peripheral blood. The receptors originated from an adult man with Graves' ophthalmopathy.

The chain uses TRBV7-2 and TRBJ2-5; D tentatively reads TRBD1 or TRBD2 (5 bases each). In germline, CDR1 is SGHTA, CDR2 FQGNSA. Trimming pared 1 base from V and 3 bases from J, leaving 12 bases between. The CDR3 runs to 15 residues. The CDR3 region is CASSLGVGAEETQYF. The CDR3 DNA follows: TGTGCCAGCAGCTTAGGGGTCGGGGCCGAAGAGACCCAGTACTTC.

This clonotype was detected many times. This chain uses TRBV4-3 with TRBJ2-7, with TRBD2 matching 9 bases. Looked up from germline, CDR1 is LGHNA and CDR2 is YSLEER. The trim removed 4 bases at V and 3 bases at J, leaving 7 bases unmatched. The CDR3 is 15 residues long. This CDR3 reads CASSRTAGGNYEQYF. CDR3 sequence (DNA): TGCGCCAGCAGCCGGACGGCGGGAGGGAACTACGAGCAGTACTTC.

The chain uses TRBV19 and TRBJ2-7, with 9 bases that match TRBD1. There are 16 residues in the CDR3. CDR1 is LNHDA, CDR2 SQIVND, per germline (reference sequence). V lost 5 bases to trimming and J lost 5 bases; unmatched junction nucleotides: 13. CDR3 DNA: TGTGCCAGTAGTCTGGCGGCGGGGACAGGGAATAACGAGCAGTACTTC. Translation gives CASSLAAGTGNNEQYF.

This clonotype turned up a few times. The genes are TRBV24-1 and TRBJ1-5; D gene ambiguous. The V and J ends lost 11 bases and 0 bases respectively, with 13 bases between them. The CDR3 runs 14 residues. Germline CDR1 and CDR2: KGHDR and SFDVKD. In DNA form, the CDR3 reads TGTGCCAGCCAAAGAGCCTATAGCAATCAGCCCCAGCATTTT. Encoded protein: CASQRAYSNQPQHF.

The CDR3 DNA is TGCAGTGCAATTACCGGGGAGCAGTACTTC. It is translated as CSAITGEQYF. The chain recombines TRBV20-1 with TRBJ2-7; D is ambiguous. Germline V CDR1 and CDR2: DFQATT, SNEGSKA (reference sequence). Trimming took 6 bases from V and 7 from J, leaving 10 bases between them. This CDR3 contains 10 residues.